This T cell receptor beta chain was recovered during a study of response to subunit inactivated influenza vaccine listed by TCRdb under 2018. Regarding the study in general: To follow how T cells responded to a trivalent subunit inactivated influenza vaccine, the researchers relied on deep quantitative profiling of the T cell receptor repertoire.

Library method: RT-PCR. The listed sequencing device is Illumina HiSeq 2500. TCRdb trimmed public reads at Q25 via fastp, called clones via MiXCR and kept in-frame beta chains. Duplicate CDR3 protein sequences are folded into a single record with the most common DNA and genes. The sample data list more than 200,000 distinct CDR3 sequences, and more than 9% of these were observed just once. The ten biggest clones cover approximately 8.3% of the sample. Paper-wide results and their limitations: The authors suggested that each seasonal influenza vaccination may recruit only a limited number of new T cells.

This clonotype was found many times. Its antigen remains unidentified. Base qualities are not recorded, but no much larger clone differs from it by a single base. Germline trimming amounts to 5 bases on V and 5 bases on J, with 11 as the count of junction bases outside the gene matches. Based on the germline V gene (reference sequence), the CDR1 and CDR2 sequences are MNHEY and SMNVEV. Spanning cysteine to phenylalanine, the CDR3 consists of 16 amino acids. The only DNA kept is the CDR3, 48 bases in frame from the first base. The sequence was obtained from a man aged 50 to 60 who received an inactivated influenza vaccine. Donor details come from another sample of the same person, matched by shared clones. The rearrangement joined TRBV27 to TRBJ2-1, with 8 bases matching TRBD2. The sample in question was non-naive T cells sorted from PBMCs, obtained approximately 15 days before vaccination. What this sample's cell subset or site label stands for: memory T cell fraction. For the CDR3, the sequence is CASSILGTRGDNEQFF. The nucleotide sequence is given as TGTGCCAGCAGTATCCTCGGGACTAGGGGGGACAATGAGCAGTTCTTC.